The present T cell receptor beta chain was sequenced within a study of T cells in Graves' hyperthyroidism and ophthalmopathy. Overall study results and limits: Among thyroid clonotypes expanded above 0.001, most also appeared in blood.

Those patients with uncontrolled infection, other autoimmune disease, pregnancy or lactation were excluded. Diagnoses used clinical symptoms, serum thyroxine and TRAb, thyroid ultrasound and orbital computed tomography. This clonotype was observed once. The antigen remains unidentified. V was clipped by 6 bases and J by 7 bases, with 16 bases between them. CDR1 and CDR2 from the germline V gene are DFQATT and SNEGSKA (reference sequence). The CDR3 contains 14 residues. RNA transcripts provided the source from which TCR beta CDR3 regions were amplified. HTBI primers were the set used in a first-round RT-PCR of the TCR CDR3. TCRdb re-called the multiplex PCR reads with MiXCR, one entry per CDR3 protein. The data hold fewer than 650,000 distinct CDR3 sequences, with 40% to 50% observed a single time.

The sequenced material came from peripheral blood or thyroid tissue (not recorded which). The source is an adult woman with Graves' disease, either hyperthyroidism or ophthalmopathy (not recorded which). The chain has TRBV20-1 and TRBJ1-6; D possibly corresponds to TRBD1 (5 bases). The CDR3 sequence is CSADPGRLNSPLHF. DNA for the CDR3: TGCAGTGCGGATCCGGGACGGCTGAATTCACCCCTCCACTTT.